The clone carrying this T cell receptor beta chain was picked up a small number of times. RNA extraction was followed by reverse transcription into cDNA, which acted as the sequencing template. Clones were read by immunoSEQ multiplex PCR, and TCRdb kept only the in-frame ones, dropping some. The table lists approximately 300,000 clones, over 45% of them singletons. Specified treatment: oral pan-JAK inhibitor, 5-10 mg twice daily. Germline values: CDR1 SGHTA, CDR2 FQGNSA. The CDR3 runs to 14 residues. V shed 4 bases, J shed 4 bases, and the junction held 3 bases outside the gene matches. This specimen belongs to a study of CD8+ T cells in alopecia areata.

The sample in question was CD4+ T cells sorted from blood, obtained at week 24, from a patient treated with tofacitinib. The sequence derives from a human donor with alopecia areata. J is TRBJ2-3 and V is TRBV7-2, with TRBD1 matching over 9 bases. Here the CDR3 DNA reads TGTGCCAGCAGCTGGGACAGGGCCTCAGATACGCAGTATTTT. It codes for CASSWDRASDTQYF.